The clone carrying this TCR beta chain has a handful of counts. Its antigen remains unidentified. The data originate from a study of vaccination and CD4 T cells after COVID-19. Turning to the study itself: Timing of post-vaccine sample collection was a median around 75 days after dose two, with a range of 14 to 241.

The Oncomine TCR Beta short-read assay sequenced DNA from cultured CD4+ T cells. TCRdb reprocessed the PCR reads with MiXCR, giving one entry per CDR3 protein. This sample has fewer than 20,000 distinct CDR3 sequences, with less than 70% found just once. The treatment: roughly 10-day PBMC culture with coronavirus spike peptide pools or control peptides (ViraFEST assay). Study results and limitations: Going from around 20 to 38, median SARS-CoV-2-reactive clonotypes did not rise significantly.

CDR1 is DFQATT and CDR2 is SNEGSKA in the germline V gene (reference sequence). The CDR3 runs to 12 residues. J gave up 8 bases and V 4 bases, and 5 bases lay outside the gene matches. The genes are TRBV20-1 and TRBJ1-3; 7 nucleotides line up with TRBD1. The sequence derives from a human donor who had recovered from COVID-19. What was sequenced was CD4+ T cells from blood, cultured in vitro. The CDR3 nucleotides are TGCAGTGCTACCGGACAGGTGGACACCATATATTTT. Its translation is CSATGQVDTIYF.